The 19 T cell receptor beta chains below come from one sample, sequenced in a study of CD8 T cells in ankylosing spondylitis. Study findings and constraints: A TCR beta motif made of about 8 highly homologous variants seemed typical of ankylosing spondylitis blood.

These receptors' targets are unknown. MiXCR, applied by TCRdb to the 5' RACE reads, yields one record per CDR3 protein. The repertoire includes under 450,000 distinct CDR3 sequences, roughly 18% of them detected once, and under 1.2% sits in the top ten. Source material: blood, either unsorted or a sorted T cell fraction (not recorded which). The receptors were gathered from a male donor with ankylosing spondylitis.

This sequence joins TRBV14 and TRBJ1-1; 10 nucleotides agree with TRBD1. The CDR3 runs 17 residues. Germline V gives CDR1 SGHDN, CDR2 FVKESK. The junction had 8 bases not matched to a gene; V was cut back by 1 base and J by 3 bases. CDR3 region: CASSQAGQGIGYTEAFF. Here the CDR3 DNA reads TGTGCCAGCAGCCAAGCGGGACAGGGGATTGGGTACACTGAAGCTTTCTTT.

This clonotype was counted between two and nine times. The CDR3 DNA sequence: TGTGCCAGCAGTTCCACGACTAGCGGGAGTAGGAATGAGCAGTTCTTC. It translates to CASSSTTSGSRNEQFF. The V call is TRBV28, the J call TRBJ2-1; TRBD2 aligns across 12 bases. Per the germline V gene, CDR1 is MDHEN and CDR2 is SYDVKM. V lost 4 bases to trimming and J lost 7 bases; unmatched junction nucleotides: 8. The CDR3 contains 16 residues.

This clonotype occurred a few times. The chain is built from TRBV5-1 and TRBJ1-1; possibly TRBD1 for D (5 bases). CDR3 length: 14 amino acids. From germline, CDR1 is SGHRS and CDR2 YFSETQ. Between the trimmed V and J ends, which lost 0 bases and 3 bases, there was a span of 9 bases. The CDR3 nucleotides read TGCGCCAGCAGCTTGGTACTGGGGGACACTGAAGCTTTCTTT. Protein product: CASSLVLGDTEAFF.

This clonotype has a handful of counts. The CDR3 loop is CASSSTGWLDTEAFF. CDR3 DNA sequence: TGTGCCAGCAGCTCAACAGGGTGGTTGGACACTGAAGCTTTCTTT. This rearrangement joins TRBV11-2 to TRBJ1-1, with D perhaps TRBD1 (6 bases). Germline V lookup: CDR1 SGHAT, CDR2 FQNNGV. Trimming removed 4 bases from V and 3 bases from J, with 15 bases in between. The CDR3 length is 15 residues.

This rearrangement joins TRBV6-5 to TRBJ2-3; 7 positions match TRBD2. Germline CDR1 MNHEY, CDR2 SVGAGI. This CDR3 region has 16 residues. J lost 11 bases, V lost 2 bases, and 16 bases had no gene match. The CDR3 region has the DNA TGTGCCAGCAGTTACCGTCCTAGCGGAGGCCAACATGGGCAGTATTTT. Amino acid sequence: CASSYRPSGGQHGQYF.

This clonotype has a handful of counts. The chain recombines TRBV6-4 with TRBJ2-5; TRBD2 is a possible D gene (5 bases). Germline CDR1 is MRHNA and CDR2 is SNTAGT. V was clipped by 0 bases and J by 5 bases, with 7 bases between them. CDR3 length equals 13 residues. CDR3 nucleotide sequence: TGTGCCAGCAGTGACTCCCCGGGGGAGACCCAGTACTTC. Amino acid sequence: CASSDSPGETQYF.

This clonotype was seen at least ten times. The chain uses TRBV29-1 and TRBJ1-5, with TRBD1 as a possible D gene (5 bases). Trimming took 4 bases from V and 3 from J, leaving 13 bases between them. Germline V gives CDR1 SQVTM, CDR2 ANQGSEA. This CDR3 region has 14 residues. The CDR3 loop reads CSVGADSYNQPQHF. The CDR3 DNA follows: TGCAGCGTTGGGGCCGACAGTTACAATCAGCCCCAGCATTTT.

This clonotype was detected a few times. This sequence joins TRBV19 and TRBJ2-7; the match to TRBD2 covers 7 bases. This CDR3 comprises 15 residues. Trimming took 1 base from V and 6 from J; bases not matched to a gene: 9. Germline loops: CDR1 LNHDA, CDR2 SQIVND (reference sequence). CDR3 DNA: TGTGCCAGTAGTATAGTAGGGGAGGGCCGAACCGAGCAGTACTTC. Residues: CASSIVGEGRTEQYF.

There are a few counts of this clonotype. The chain employs TRBV20-1 and TRBJ1-2; 10 positions agree with TRBD1. Germline CDR1 DFQATT, CDR2 SNEGSKA (reference sequence). V lost 2 bases to trimming and J lost 8 bases; unmatched junction nucleotides: 8. This CDR3 region has 14 residues. CDR3 nucleotide sequence: TGCAGTGCTAGAAAGACAGGGGGCGAAGGAGGCTACACCTTC. This encodes CSARKTGGEGGYTF.

V usage is TRBV12-3 or TRBV12-4 and J usage is TRBJ1-5; 11 nucleotides agree with TRBD1. This CDR3 contains 15 residues. Unmatched junction bases numbered 8, after V lost 6 bases and J lost 7 bases. CDR3 residues: CASRPGQGARQPQHF. Here the CDR3 DNA reads TGTGCCAGCAGGCCCGGACAGGGGGCTCGGCAGCCCCAGCATTTT.

V is TRBV7-9 and J is TRBJ2-1, with 8 bases lining up with TRBD1. This CDR3 contains 15 residues. Germline V gene sequence: CDR1 SEHNR, CDR2 FQNEAQ (reference sequence). Losses at the gene ends were 6 bases for V and 6 bases for J; bases not matched to a gene: 10. The DNA for the CDR3 is TGTGCCAGCAGGGTACAGGGGGTAGTAAGCAATGAGCAGTTCTTC. This gives the protein CASRVQGVVSNEQFF.

This chain connects TRBV12-3 or TRBV12-4 to TRBJ2-1; 7 nucleotides match TRBD2. The CDR3 contains 14 residues. V shed 6 bases and J 9 bases; nucleotides not matched to a gene: 11. The CDR3 bases are TGTGCCAGCAGCAACCCCCGGGCTAGCGGTGAGCAGTTCTTC. Amino acid sequence: CASSNPRASGEQFF.

This chain connects TRBV4-1 to TRBJ2-3; D is unresolved. Between the trimmed V and J ends, which lost 1 base and 2 bases, there was a span of 13 bases. CDR3 length equals 16 residues. Germline loops: CDR1 MGHRA, CDR2 YSYEKL. The CDR3 is CASSQGAADTTDTQYF. In DNA form, the CDR3 reads TGCGCCAGCAGCCAAGGGGCGGCTGATACCACAGATACGCAGTATTTT.

On this clonotype: The junction shows a germline mismatch at one end, possibly a read error. This chain uses TRBV7-8 with TRBJ1-1; no clear D gene. CDR1 and CDR2 (germline): SGHVS, FQNEAQ. There are 14 residues in the CDR3. The CDR3 spells CASSLAGKAAEAFF. The DNA of the CDR3 is TGTGCCAGCAGCCTAGCTGGGAAGGCGGCTGAAGCTTTCTTT.

This clonotype showed up just a few times. The chain couples TRBV6-5 to TRBJ2-7, with TRBD1 matching over 10 bases. V lost 4 bases, J lost 2 bases, and 5 bases stayed unmatched. The CDR3 sequence is 15 residues long. Germline V CDR1 and CDR2: MNHEY, SVGAGI. CDR3 sequence: CASSFGQGGTYEQYF. The CDR3 nucleotides are TGTGCCAGCAGTTTCGGACAGGGGGGGACCTACGAGCAGTACTTC.

In its sample, this clonotype was seen a few times. This chain uses TRBV14 with TRBJ2-4; tentative D call: TRBD1 (6 bases). The CDR3 is 14 amino acids. Germline V gene sequence: CDR1 SGHDN, CDR2 FVKESK. Trimming took 3 bases from V and 3 from J, leaving 9 bases between them. CDR3 DNA: TGTGCCAGCAGCCAGACAGGAGGCAAAAACATTCAGTACTTC. Translated, it gives CASSQTGGKNIQYF.

This clonotype was picked up a small number of times. The CDR3 spells CASSLRQGAWTDTQYF. CDR3 in DNA: TGTGCCAGCAGCTTAAGACAGGGGGCTTGGACAGATACGCAGTATTTT. This chain uses TRBV5-4 with TRBJ2-3; 10 bases fit TRBD1. The CDR3 length is 16 residues. From germline, CDR1 is SGHNT and CDR2 YYREEE (reference sequence). With V trimmed by 2 bases and J by 3 bases, 6 bases remained unmatched.

This clonotype came up many times. This sequence joins TRBV7-6 and TRBJ2-7, with D possibly TRBD2 on 7 matching bases. The V end lost 1 base, the J end lost 2 bases, and 12 bases lay between the germline ends. Looked up from germline, CDR1 is SGHVS and CDR2 is FNYEAQ. CDR3 length: 15 amino acids. Here the CDR3 reads CASSLDGGDTYEQYF. As DNA, the CDR3 is TGTGCCAGCAGCTTAGATGGGGGGGACACCTACGAGCAGTACTTC.

V gene TRBV24-1 combines with J gene TRBJ2-1; 8 bases are shared with TRBD1. Trimming removed 5 bases from V and 6 bases from J; junction bases left unmatched: 5. Germline assignment: CDR1 KGHDR and CDR2 SFDVKD. This CDR3 is 14 amino acids long. The CDR3 reads CATSARDRINEQFF. CDR3 sequence (DNA): TGTGCCACCAGTGCCAGGGACAGGATCAATGAGCAGTTCTTC.